The clone carrying this TCR beta chain was detected many times. TCR beta CDR3 region amplification was performed from RNA transcripts. HTBI primers were the set used in a first-round RT-PCR of the TCR CDR3. TCRdb independently ran MiXCR on the multiplex PCR reads; one entry per CDR3 protein. The sample lists 500,000 to 600,000 distinct CDR3 sequences; approximately 15% were seen once. In germline, CDR1 is MDHEN, CDR2 SYDVKM. The CDR3 spans 17 residues. Trimming at V came to 5 bases and at J to 8 bases, leaving 20 bases not matched to a gene. Absent ophthalmopathy progression within 18 months defined stable Graves' hyperthyroidism. This entry belongs to a study of T cells in Graves' hyperthyroidism and ophthalmopathy.

The TCR was taken from a woman aged 18-29 years with Graves' hyperthyroidism. The gene calls are TRBV28 and TRBJ2-5; TRBD2 agrees at 7 bases. Source material: blood. This CDR3 is CASSLPRTRPLAETQYF. CDR3 nucleotide sequence: TGTGCCAGCAGTCTCCCCCGGACTAGGCCCCTTGCAGAAACCCAGTACTTC.